Listed below are T cell receptor beta chains from one sample, sequenced in a study of control samples from healthy donors and cancer patients. Measured with immunoSEQ multiplex PCR; TCRdb has only the in-frame clones, and not every one. The top ten clones hold approximately 3.8% of a sample with about 40,000 clones, about 94% of them seen once. Sequenced input: blood. These receptors came from a woman between 50 and 59 years old in good health. CDR3s include the opening cysteine and the closing phenylalanine or tryptophan. Each record gives: J gene, D gene, V gene, clone size, CDR3 protein, CDR3 DNA. A D gene is named only where the DNA matches it firmly. For some rows the clone size is stated as once, few or many, or as a class when expanded; others skip it.

J gene: TRBJ1-2; D gene: NA; V gene: TRBV29-1; clone size: NA; CDR3 protein: CSVEFDRKGYTF; CDR3 DNA: TGCAGCGTTGAGTTCGACAGAAAAGGCTACACCTTC
J gene: TRBJ1-2; D gene: NA; V gene: TRBV5-1; clone size: NA; CDR3 protein: CASSLTGIGGYTF; CDR3 DNA: TGCGCCAGCAGCTTGACAGGGATAGGTGGCTACACCTTC
J gene: TRBJ1-1; D gene: NA; V gene: TRBV30; clone size: once; CDR3 protein: CAWSWTRTVHTEAFF; CDR3 DNA: TGTGCCTGGAGTTGGACCCGGACAGTCCACACTGAAGCTTTCTTT
J gene: TRBJ2-7; D gene: TRBD2; V gene: TRBV4-2; clone size: NA; CDR3 protein: CASSQDGPIGLAGGHEQYF; CDR3 DNA: TGTGCCAGCAGCCAAGATGGCCCCATCGGACTAGCGGGGGGGCATGAGCAGTACTTC
J gene: TRBJ1-4; D gene: TRBD1; V gene: TRBV5-1; clone size: NA; CDR3 protein: CASSEDRGHEKLFF; CDR3 DNA: TGCGCCAGCAGCGAGGACAGGGGGCATGAAAAACTGTTTTTT
J gene: TRBJ1-4; D gene: NA; V gene: TRBV5-8; clone size: NA; CDR3 protein: CASSNRLTRNEKLFF; CDR3 DNA: TGTGCCAGCAGCAACCGGCTAACCCGTAATGAAAAACTGTTTTTT
J gene: TRBJ2-3; D gene: NA; V gene: TRBV4-3; clone size: NA; CDR3 protein: CASSQVGTDTQYF; CDR3 DNA: TGCGCCAGCAGCCAAGTGGGTACAGATACGCAGTATTTT
J gene: TRBJ2-7; D gene: NA; V gene: TRBV5-6; clone size: NA; CDR3 protein: CASSLGQAFGQYF; CDR3 DNA: TGTGCCAGCAGCTTGGGACAGGCGTTCGGGCAGTACTTC
J gene: TRBJ2-2; D gene: TRBD2; V gene: TRBV19; clone size: NA; CDR3 protein: CASSTPGGGIGGELFF; CDR3 DNA: TGTGCCAGTAGTACCCCTGGGGGGGGTATCGGCGGGGAGCTGTTTTTT
J gene: TRBJ2-3; D gene: TRBD1; V gene: TRBV5-8; clone size: NA; CDR3 protein: CASSRRDRGRGDTQYF; CDR3 DNA: TGTGCCAGCAGCCGTCGGGACAGGGGGCGCGGGGATACGCAGTATTTT
J gene: TRBJ2-7; D gene: TRBD1; V gene: TRBV6-5; clone size: NA; CDR3 protein: CASSYSKGQGYEQYF; CDR3 DNA: TGTGCCAGCAGTTACTCGAAGGGACAGGGCTACGAGCAGTACTTC
J gene: TRBJ1-2; D gene: NA; V gene: TRBV5-1; clone size: NA; CDR3 protein: CASSLTDNYGYTF; CDR3 DNA: TGCGCCAGCAGCTTGACGGATAACTATGGCTACACCTTC
J gene: TRBJ1-2; D gene: NA; V gene: TRBV2; clone size: NA; CDR3 protein: CARRPIGGVGGYTF; CDR3 DNA: TGTGCCAGACGACCCATTGGTGGAGTTGGTGGCTACACCTTC
J gene: TRBJ2-1; D gene: NA; V gene: TRBV4-3; clone size: NA; CDR3 protein: CASSQALLVNNEQFF; CDR3 DNA: TGCGCCAGCAGCCAAGCCCTTTTGGTGAACAATGAGCAGTTCTTC
J gene: TRBJ1-1; D gene: NA; V gene: TRBV9; clone size: NA; CDR3 protein: CASSAGSDGIEAFF; CDR3 DNA: TGTGCCAGCAGCGCCGGGAGTGATGGGATTGAAGCTTTCTTT
J gene: TRBJ1-1; D gene: NA; V gene: TRBV11-3; clone size: once; CDR3 protein: CASSGNLGNTEAFF; CDR3 DNA: TGTGCCAGCAGCGGAAACCTGGGCAACACTGAAGCTTTCTTT
J gene: TRBJ2-5; D gene: NA; V gene: TRBV20-1; clone size: NA; CDR3 protein: CSASLGTFQETQYF; CDR3 DNA: TGCAGTGCTAGTCTGGGAACGTTCCAAGAGACCCAGTACTTC
J gene: TRBJ1-2; D gene: TRBD1; V gene: TRBV9; clone size: NA; CDR3 protein: CASSASGTGAYGYTF; CDR3 DNA: TGTGCCAGCAGCGCCTCAGGGACAGGGGCCTATGGCTACACCTTC
J gene: TRBJ2-1; D gene: NA; V gene: TRBV14; clone size: NA; CDR3 protein: CASSQEVRGQTKNEQFF; CDR3 DNA: TGTGCCAGCAGCCAAGAAGTGCGGGGGCAGACCAAGAATGAGCAGTTCTTC
J gene: TRBJ1-1; D gene: NA; V gene: TRBV28; clone size: NA; CDR3 protein: CASSFVRGLSTEAFF; CDR3 DNA: TGTGCCAGCAGTTTTGTCCGGGGGTTAAGCACTGAAGCTTTCTTT
J gene: TRBJ2-1; D gene: NA; V gene: TRBV7-9; clone size: NA; CDR3 protein: CASSLNEGPVNEQFF; CDR3 DNA: TGTGCCAGCAGCTTAAATGAGGGTCCAGTAAATGAGCAGTTCTTC
J gene: TRBJ2-7; D gene: TRBD2; V gene: TRBV19; clone size: NA; CDR3 protein: CASSAWTSPTYEQYF; CDR3 DNA: TGTGCCAGTAGTGCTTGGACTAGCCCTACCTACGAGCAGTACTTC
J gene: TRBJ1-2; D gene: TRBD1; V gene: TRBV2; clone size: NA; CDR3 protein: CASSGQGGDYGYTF; CDR3 DNA: TGTGCCAGCAGTGGACAGGGGGGTGACTATGGCTACACCTTC
J gene: TRBJ1-4; D gene: NA; V gene: TRBV30; clone size: NA; CDR3 protein: CAWGPGTQGEKLFF; CDR3 DNA: TGTGCCTGGGGACCCGGGACTCAAGGTGAAAAACTGTTTTTT
J gene: TRBJ1-2; D gene: TRBD1; V gene: TRBV7-9; clone size: NA; CDR3 protein: CASSSNTNRGDGYTF; CDR3 DNA: TGTGCCAGCAGCAGCAATACCAACAGGGGGGACGGCTACACCTTC
J gene: TRBJ1-5; D gene: TRBD1; V gene: TRBV2; clone size: once; CDR3 protein: CASSPRQGVIKPQHF; CDR3 DNA: TGTGCCAGCAGTCCCCGACAGGGCGTTATCAAGCCCCAGCATTTT
J gene: TRBJ1-1; D gene: NA; V gene: TRBV6-5; clone size: NA; CDR3 protein: CASGLGQRAFF; CDR3 DNA: TGTGCCAGCGGTCTTGGACAGCGAGCTTTCTTT
J gene: TRBJ2-3; D gene: NA; V gene: TRBV2; clone size: NA; CDR3 protein: CASSPPFTDTQYF; CDR3 DNA: TGTGCCAGCAGTCCACCGTTCACAGATACGCAGTATTTT
J gene: TRBJ2-1; D gene: NA; V gene: TRBV3-1/TRBV3-2; clone size: NA; CDR3 protein: CASSQEGGGPYNEQFF; CDR3 DNA: TGTGCCAGCAGCCAAGAGGGGGGAGGACCCTACAATGAGCAGTTCTTC
J gene: TRBJ2-3; D gene: TRBD2; V gene: TRBV7-8; clone size: NA; CDR3 protein: CASSSGGDTQYF; CDR3 DNA: TGTGCCAGCAGCTCGGGGGGGGATACGCAGTATTTT
J gene: TRBJ1-2; D gene: NA; V gene: TRBV4-1; clone size: NA; CDR3 protein: CASSQATEYGYTF; CDR3 DNA: TGCGCCAGCAGCCAAGCGACCGAATATGGCTACACCTTC
J gene: TRBJ2-4; D gene: TRBD1; V gene: TRBV7-2; clone size: NA; CDR3 protein: CASSPLRDRVSIQYF; CDR3 DNA: TGTGCCAGCAGCCCCCTCCGGGACAGGGTTAGCATTCAGTACTTC
J gene: TRBJ2-1; D gene: NA; V gene: TRBV19; clone size: NA; CDR3 protein: CASSINGGYNEQFF; CDR3 DNA: TGTGCCAGTAGTATTAACGGGGGATACAATGAGCAGTTCTTC
J gene: TRBJ1-5; D gene: NA; V gene: TRBV28; clone size: NA; CDR3 protein: CASSIQVGQPQHF; CDR3 DNA: TGTGCCAGCAGTATCCAGGTGGGTCAGCCCCAGCATTTT
J gene: TRBJ2-7; D gene: NA; V gene: TRBV7-2; clone size: once; CDR3 protein: CASSQQSYEQYF; CDR3 DNA: TGTGCCAGCAGCCAGCAATCCTACGAGCAGTACTTC
J gene: TRBJ2-2; D gene: TRBD2; V gene: TRBV5-6; clone size: NA; CDR3 protein: CASSFSSGNTGELFF; CDR3 DNA: TGTGCCAGCAGCTTTTCTAGCGGAAACACCGGGGAGCTGTTTTTT
J gene: TRBJ2-5; D gene: TRBD2; V gene: TRBV29-1; clone size: NA; CDR3 protein: CSVTSGETQYF; CDR3 DNA: TGCAGCGTCACTAGCGGAGAGACCCAGTACTTC
J gene: TRBJ1-5; D gene: TRBD1; V gene: TRBV30; clone size: NA; CDR3 protein: CAWRGQGNQPQHF; CDR3 DNA: TGTGCCTGGAGGGGACAGGGGAATCAGCCCCAGCATTTT
J gene: TRBJ2-1; D gene: TRBD2; V gene: TRBV14; clone size: NA; CDR3 protein: CASSPGGNRKFF; CDR3 DNA: TGTGCCAGCAGTCCCGGGGGGAACAGGAAGTTCTTC
J gene: TRBJ1-1; D gene: NA; V gene: TRBV25-1; clone size: NA; CDR3 protein: CASTLGSLVSNTEAFF; CDR3 DNA: TGTGCCAGCACCCTCGGCAGCCTAGTTTCGAACACTGAAGCTTTCTTT
J gene: TRBJ1-5; D gene: TRBD1; V gene: TRBV7-6; clone size: NA; CDR3 protein: CASSASGTGGVQPQHF; CDR3 DNA: TGTGCCAGCAGCGCATCCGGGACAGGGGGCGTCCAGCCCCAGCATTTT
J gene: TRBJ2-3; D gene: NA; V gene: TRBV9; clone size: once; CDR3 protein: CASSSEGVSTDTQYF; CDR3 DNA: TGTGCCAGCAGCTCCGAGGGGGTCAGCACAGATACGCAGTATTTT
J gene: TRBJ1-2; D gene: NA; V gene: TRBV19; clone size: NA; CDR3 protein: CASRLPGERNYGYTF; CDR3 DNA: TGTGCCAGCCGCCTACCTGGGGAGAGGAACTATGGCTACACCTTC
J gene: TRBJ2-1; D gene: TRBD2; V gene: TRBV19; clone size: NA; CDR3 protein: CASSIRETSGNEQFF; CDR3 DNA: TGTGCCAGTAGTATAAGGGAGACTAGCGGCAATGAGCAGTTCTTC
J gene: TRBJ1-2; D gene: NA; V gene: TRBV24-1; clone size: NA; CDR3 protein: CATSDHRLPRSYTF; CDR3 DNA: TGTGCCACCAGTGATCATAGATTGCCTAGGAGCTACACCTTC
J gene: TRBJ1-3; D gene: NA; V gene: TRBV28; clone size: NA; CDR3 protein: CASSFGANTGNTIYF; CDR3 DNA: TGTGCCAGCAGTTTCGGGGCGAATACTGGAAACACCATATATTTT
J gene: TRBJ2-1; D gene: TRBD1; V gene: TRBV29-1; clone size: once; CDR3 protein: CSVEIRTGAGNEQFF; CDR3 DNA: TGCAGCGTTGAAATCAGGACAGGGGCTGGCAATGAGCAGTTCTTC
J gene: TRBJ1-2; D gene: TRBD1; V gene: TRBV5-4; clone size: NA; CDR3 protein: CASRGQGLGYGYTF; CDR3 DNA: TGTGCCAGCAGGGGACAGGGACTAGGCTATGGCTACACCTTC
J gene: TRBJ1-1; D gene: TRBD1; V gene: TRBV28; clone size: NA; CDR3 protein: CASSIPADRTEAFF; CDR3 DNA: TGTGCCAGCTCCATCCCCGCGGACAGGACTGAAGCTTTCTTT
J gene: TRBJ2-1; D gene: NA; V gene: TRBV11-3; clone size: NA; CDR3 protein: CASSLRGLNEQFF; CDR3 DNA: TGTGCCAGCAGCCTGAGGGGCCTTAATGAGCAGTTCTTC
J gene: TRBJ2-4; D gene: NA; V gene: TRBV19; clone size: NA; CDR3 protein: CASSIRVTKNIQYF; CDR3 DNA: TGTGCCAGTAGTATTAGGGTAACCAAAAACATTCAGTACTTC